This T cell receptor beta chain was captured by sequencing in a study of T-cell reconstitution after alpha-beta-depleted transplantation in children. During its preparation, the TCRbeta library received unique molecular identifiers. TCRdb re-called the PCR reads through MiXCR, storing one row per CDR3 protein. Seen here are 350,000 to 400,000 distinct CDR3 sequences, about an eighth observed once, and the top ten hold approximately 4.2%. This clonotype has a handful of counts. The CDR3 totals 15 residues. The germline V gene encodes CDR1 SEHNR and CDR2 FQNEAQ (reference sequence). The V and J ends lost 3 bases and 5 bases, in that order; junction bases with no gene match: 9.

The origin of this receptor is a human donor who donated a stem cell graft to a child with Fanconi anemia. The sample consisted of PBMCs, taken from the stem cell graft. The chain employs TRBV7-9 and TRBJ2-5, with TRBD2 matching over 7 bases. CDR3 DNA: TGTGCCAGCAGCTTCGTAACTAGCGAGAGGGAGACCCAGTACTTC. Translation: CASSFVTSERETQYF. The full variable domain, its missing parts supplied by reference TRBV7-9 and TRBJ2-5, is DTGVSQNPRHKITKRGQNVTFRCDPISEHNRLYWYRQTLGQGPEFLTYFQNEAQLEKSRLLSDRFSAERPKGSFSTLEIQRTEQGDSAMYLCASSFVTSERETQYFGPGTRLLVL.